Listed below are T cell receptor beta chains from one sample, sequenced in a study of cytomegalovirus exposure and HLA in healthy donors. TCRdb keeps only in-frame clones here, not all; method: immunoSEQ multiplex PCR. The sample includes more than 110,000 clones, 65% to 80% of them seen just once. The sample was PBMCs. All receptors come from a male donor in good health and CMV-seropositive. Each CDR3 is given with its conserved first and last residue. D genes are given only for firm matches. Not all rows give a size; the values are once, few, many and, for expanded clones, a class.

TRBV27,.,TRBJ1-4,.,CASSLNSNNEKLFF,TGTGCCAGCAGTTTAAACAGTAATAATGAAAAACTGTTTTTT
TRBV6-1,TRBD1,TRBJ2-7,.,CASSSWTGGSYEQYF,TGTGCCAGCAGTTCCTGGACAGGGGGGTCCTACGAGCAGTACTTC
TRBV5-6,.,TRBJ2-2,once,CASSLTGPGELFF,TGTGCCAGCAGCTTGACAGGGCCCGGGGAGCTGTTTTTT
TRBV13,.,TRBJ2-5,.,CASSLSRDPGQETQYF,TGTGCCAGCAGCTTGTCGCGGGACCCGGGCCAAGAGACCCAGTACTTC
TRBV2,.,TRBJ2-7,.,CATSRGSEQYF,TGTGCCACCTCACGGGGGTCCGAGCAGTACTTC
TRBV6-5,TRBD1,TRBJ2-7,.,CASSRNRGVYEQYF,TGTGCCAGCAGTCGAAACAGGGGGGTCTACGAGCAGTACTTC
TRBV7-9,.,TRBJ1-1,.,CSSSLVPGVAFF,TGTTCCAGCAGCTTAGTTCCAGGGGTAGCTTTCTTT
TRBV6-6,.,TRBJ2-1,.,CASRRSGEQFF,TGTGCCAGCAGACGGAGCGGTGAGCAGTTCTTC
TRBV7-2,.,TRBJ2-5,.,CASSTYLEDQYF,TGTGCCAGCAGCACATACCTTGAGGACCAGTACTTC
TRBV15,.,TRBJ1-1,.,CATSRDTEKNTEAFF,TGTGCCACCAGCAGAGATACAGAGAAGAACACTGAAGCTTTCTTT
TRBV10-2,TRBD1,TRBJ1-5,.,CASSEWDRGLNQPQHF,TGCGCCAGCAGTGAGTGGGACAGGGGTCTCAATCAGCCCCAGCATTTT
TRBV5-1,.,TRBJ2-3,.,CASSLGGSLEDTQYF,TGCGCCAGCAGCTTGGGGGGCAGCCTCGAGGATACGCAGTATTTT
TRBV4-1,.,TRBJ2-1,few,CASSQDKEPVALGQFF,TGCGCCAGCAGCCAAGACAAGGAACCGGTAGCCTTAGGGCAGTTCTTC
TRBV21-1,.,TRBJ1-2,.,CASSKLEGAGYTF,TGTGCCAGCAGCAAACTGGAAGGGGCTGGCTACACCTTC
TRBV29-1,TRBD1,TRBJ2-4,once,CSGLQGAGNIQYF,TGCAGCGGCCTACAGGGGGCAGGAAACATTCAGTACTTC
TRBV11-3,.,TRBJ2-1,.,CASSPRGTHAPREQFF,TGTGCCAGCAGCCCCCGGGGGACTCACGCCCCTAGGGAGCAGTTCTTC
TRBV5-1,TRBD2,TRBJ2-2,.,CASSLRAGDTNTGELFF,TGCGCCAGCAGCTTACGAGCGGGGGACACGAACACCGGGGAGCTGTTTTTT
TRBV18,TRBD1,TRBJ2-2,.,CASSMVGQGADGELFF,TGTGCCAGCTCGATGGTCGGACAGGGGGCGGACGGGGAGCTGTTTTTT
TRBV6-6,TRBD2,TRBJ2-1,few,CASSSGRHEQFF,TGTGCCAGCAGTAGCGGGAGGCATGAGCAGTTCTTC
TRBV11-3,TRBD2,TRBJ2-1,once,CASSLVLAGVSEQFF,TGTGCCAGCAGCTTAGTACTAGCGGGAGTTAGTGAGCAGTTCTTC
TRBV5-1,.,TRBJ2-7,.,CASSLQPTEAYEQYF,TGCGCCAGCAGCTTGCAACCTACCGAGGCCTACGAGCAGTACTTC
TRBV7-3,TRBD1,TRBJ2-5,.,CASSSTGGGETQYF,TGTGCCAGCAGCTCAACAGGGGGCGGAGAGACCCAGTACTTC
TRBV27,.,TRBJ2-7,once,CASSYSRGIREQYF,TGTGCCAGCAGTTACAGCAGGGGAATCCGCGAGCAGTACTTC
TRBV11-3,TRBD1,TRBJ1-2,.,CASSDRQGPQNYGYTF,TGTGCCAGCAGCGACCGACAGGGGCCGCAGAACTATGGCTACACCTTC
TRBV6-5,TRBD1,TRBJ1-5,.,CASSYSGDRNQPQHF,TGTGCCAGCAGTTACTCAGGGGACAGAAATCAGCCCCAGCATTTT
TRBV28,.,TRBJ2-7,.,CASSVWGQGFLERYF,TGTGCCAGCAGCGTCTGGGGGCAGGGTTTTTTAGAGCGGTACTTC
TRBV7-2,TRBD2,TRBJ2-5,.,CASSLPGSSGYQETQYF,TGTGCCAGCAGCTTACCCGGGTCTAGCGGATACCAAGAGACCCAGTACTTC